The following is a T cell receptor beta chain sequence with its context. Its antigen is still unknown. This record comes from a study of Ad26.COV2.S vaccination and SARS-CoV-2 variants. Findings and caveats of the study: While placebo recipients had lower spike-specific TCR breadth, vaccine recipients had more.

Treatment described: approximately 18 received Ad26.COV2.S at low or high dose, single or two shots; roughly 5 received placebo; per-sample allocation not given. Sampling was done on day 63 after the first vaccine or placebo injection. In Boston, the donor was an adult between 18-55 years of age. Vaccination employed an Ad26 vector expressing the Wuhan-strain SARS-CoV-2 spike. The protocol was immunoSEQ multiplex PCR, while the TCRdb copy is restricted to in-frame clones and leaves out a portion. This sample has about half a million clones; 70% to 90% occur once, and the top ten carry around 1.6%. Germline V gene data show CDR1 as LNHDA and CDR2 as SQIVND (reference sequence). The CDR3 consists of 14 residues. V shed 9 bases, J shed 8 bases, and the junction held 15 bases outside the gene matches.

The chain carries TRBV19 and TRBJ1-2, with 7 bases that match TRBD1. This TCR came from a person aged 18-60 years who received the Ad26.COV2.S COVID-19 vaccine or a placebo. The material was peripheral blood, obtained in a trial of Ad26.COV2.S vaccine versus placebo. The CDR3 loop is CASNIPGTVRGYTF. The CDR3 DNA reads TGTGCCAGCAACATACCCGGGACAGTCAGGGGCTACACCTTC.